This T cell receptor (beta chain) was retrieved from a study of PD-1 blockade in classical Hodgkin lymphoma. The V gene's germline CDR1 is SQVTM and CDR2 ANQGSEA. Deletions cut 2 bases from V and 6 bases from J, with 10 bases between. This CDR3 is 12 amino acids long. In its sample, this clone was seen once. Antigen unknown. Sequenced by immunoSEQ multiplex PCR; TCRdb stores in-frame clones only, minus some. This table holds about 7,000 clones, about 83% found once. Each and every patient relapsed after autologous stem cell transplantation, and patients got differing brentuximab vedotin exposure. Complete response, partial response or progressive disease were the best responses. General study findings and limits: Reported baseline diversity: healthy donors highest, relapsed/refractory patients lowest. CD4+ TCR diversity, unlike CD8+, climbed significantly by C4D1.

V is TRBV29-1 and J is TRBJ2-5, with D unclear. Here the sequenced sample was peripheral blood mononuclear cells (PBMCs), taken at baseline. The receptor comes from a human donor with classical Hodgkin lymphoma. The CDR3 reads CSVEWGPKTQYF. DNA of the CDR3: TGCAGCGTTGAATGGGGTCCGAAGACCCAGTACTTC.